A selection of T cell receptor beta chains follows, all from one sample in a study of regulatory dendritic cells for organ transplantation. This table comes from immunoSEQ multiplex PCR, and its TCRdb copy is limited to in-frame clones, with some not included. The sample holds under 15,000 clones, around two thirds seen once. Their antigens remain unidentified. The sample taken for sequencing was naive CD8+ T cells from blood cultured with dendritic cells. These receptors originate from a human donor in good health. CDR3s include the opening cysteine and the closing phenylalanine or tryptophan. Each record gives: V gene, CDR3 protein.

TRBV4-3,CASSLRSQGAGELFF
TRBV19,CASTSMGGAGEKLFF
TRBV19,CASSIDGSSYNEQFF
TRBV5-4,CASSPSGALNTGELFF
TRBV12-2,CASRLEDRAGEKLLF
TRBV5-8,CASSFRTEAFF
TRBV6-6,CASSFSHEQFF
TRBV11-1,CASSLTEIQNIQYF
TRBV10-3,CAISGNSGGNYEQYF
TRBV19,CASSMGAGGTTVNEQFF
TRBV25-1,CASSEIAGSKKGEQYF
TRBV9,CASSVGTGTSGNTIYF
TRBV5-1,CASSWTSGEHEQYF
TRBV29-1,CSGLLGRTDTQYF